The 30 T cell receptor beta chains in this list originate from one sample, sequenced in a study of early T cells in non-severe SARS-CoV-2 infection. In TCRdb, the 5' RACE reads were re-called with MiXCR into one record per CDR3 protein. The data contain 20,000 to 30,000 distinct CDR3 sequences, roughly 4% of them seen just once; the ten biggest clones take up nearly 4.5%. Sequencing was done on a sample of whole blood. The receptors shown here come from an adult who was a healthcare worker with PCR-confirmed SARS-CoV-2 infection or an uninfected control (not recorded which).

This clonotype has a count of ten or more. CDR3 residues: CSARVGGEDYEQYF. The CDR3 nucleotides read TGCAGTGCCCGTGTTGGGGGGGAGGACTACGAGCAGTACTTC. This chain uses TRBV20-1 with TRBJ2-7; TRBD2 matches 7 bases. V shed 6 bases and J 3 bases; nucleotides not matched to a gene: 11. Germline V gives CDR1 DFQATT, CDR2 SNEGSKA (reference sequence). The CDR3 contains 14 residues.

In its sample, this clonotype was seen a few times. This chain connects TRBV28 to TRBJ1-1; D is undetermined. The CDR3 sequence is 15 residues long. V was cut by 1 base and J by 5 bases, with 14 bases left in between. Germline V CDR1 and CDR2: MDHEN, SYDVKM. The CDR3 sequence is CASSLSRQENTEAFF. The DNA for the CDR3 is TGTGCCAGCAGTTTATCCCGCCAGGAGAATACTGAAGCTTTCTTT.

The chain carries TRBV27 and TRBJ2-7; 14 nucleotides line up with TRBD2. Germline V lookup: CDR1 MNHEY, CDR2 SMNVEV (reference sequence). V lost 6 bases, J lost 3 bases, and 4 bases stayed unmatched. The CDR3 sequence is 15 residues long. CDR3 sequence (DNA): TGTGCCAGCAGGGGGACTAGCGGGAGCTTCTACGAGCAGTACTTC. Its translation: CASRGTSGSFYEQYF.

This clonotype was picked up a small number of times. The J gene is TRBJ2-2, the V gene TRBV12-3 or TRBV12-4, with D perhaps assigned TRBD1 or TRBD2 (7 bases each). The CDR3 contains 17 residues. Deletions cut 8 bases from V and 2 bases from J, with 21 bases between. The CDR3 reads CASRSPRGGLNTGELFF. The CDR3 DNA reads as TGTGCCAGCCGCTCTCCCAGGGGGGGCCTCAACACCGGGGAGCTGTTTTTT.

The genes are TRBV7-8 and TRBJ2-3; the D gene could be TRBD1 or TRBD2 (5 bases each). The ends were cut back, 4 bases at V and 2 bases at J, with 10 bases in the middle. Germline CDR1 is SGHVS and CDR2 is FQNEAQ. The CDR3 consists of 14 residues. CDR3: CASSSWDATDTQYF. As DNA, the CDR3 is TGTGCCAGCAGCTCCTGGGACGCCACAGATACGCAGTATTTT.

This clonotype is large. The J gene is TRBJ1-2, the V gene TRBV18; perhaps TRBD1 as D (5 bases). The germline V gene encodes CDR1 KGHSH and CDR2 LQKENI. The CDR3 sequence is 14 residues long. V gave up 0 bases and J gave up 0 bases, with 5 bases separating them. As DNA, the CDR3 is TGTGCCAGCTCACCACCGGACACTAACTATGGCTACACCTTC. This encodes CASSPPDTNYGYTF.

The chain is built from TRBV2 and TRBJ2-1; D is unresolved. Germline CDR1 SNHLY, CDR2 FYNNEI. CDR3 length equals 13 residues. Trimming took 7 bases from V and 7 from J, leaving 14 bases between them. The CDR3 DNA reads as TGTGCCAGCAACCCCGGCTGGGGAAATGAGCAGTTCTTC. Translated: CASNPGWGNEQFF.

The table lists this clonotype with many counts. The genes are TRBV30 and TRBJ1-1; tentative D call: TRBD1 (5 bases). Trimming removed 2 bases from V and 2 bases from J, with 9 bases in between. CDR1 and CDR2 from the germline V gene are GTSNPN and SVGIG (reference sequence). This CDR3 has 13 residues. The CDR3 region is CAWSKQVNTEAFF. The CDR3 nucleotides are TGTGCCTGGAGTAAACAGGTCAACACTGAAGCTTTCTTT.

Only a few counts were recorded for this clonotype. The chain recombines TRBV24-1 with TRBJ1-2; D remains unclear. Germline V lookup: CDR1 KGHDR, CDR2 SFDVKD. The CDR3 covers 12 residues. The V gene lost 5 bases and the J gene lost 5 bases, with 8 bases spanning the gap. The CDR3: CATSVGDYGYTF. The CDR3 DNA reads as TGTGCCACCAGTGTGGGAGATTATGGCTACACCTTC.

This clonotype was seen ten or more times. The CDR3 spells CASSSQSAAGTEAFF. CDR3 DNA: TGCGCCAGCAGCTCTCAGTCGGCTGCCGGCACTGAAGCTTTCTTT. The chain uses TRBV5-1 and TRBJ1-1, with D unclear. V shed 3 bases and J shed 4 bases, with 16 bases lying between them. Germline values: CDR1 SGHRS, CDR2 YFSETQ. This CDR3 spans 15 amino acids.

This clonotype was picked up many times. The chain links TRBV5-8 to TRBJ2-4; TRBD2 matches at 10 bases. Losses at the gene ends were 2 bases for V and 6 bases for J; bases not matched to a gene: 5. CDR1 is SGHTS, CDR2 YDEGEE, per germline. CDR3 length: 15 amino acids. The CDR3 sequence is CASSLGVAGGNIQYF. CDR3 sequence (DNA): TGTGCCAGCAGCTTAGGCGTAGCGGGGGGAAACATTCAGTACTTC. The full variable domain, completed using reference TRBV5-8 and TRBJ2-4, is EAGVTQSPTHLIKTRGQQATLRCSPISGHTSVYWYQQALGLGLQFLLWYDEGEERNRGNFPPRFSGRQFPNYSSELNVNALELEDSALYLCASSLGVAGGNIQYFGAGTRLSVL.

This clonotype was counted at least ten times. The genes are TRBV7-2 and TRBJ2-1; 12 bases line up with TRBD2. CDR1 is SGHTA, CDR2 FQGNSA, per germline. The J segment lost 2 bases and the V segment lost 4 bases, leaving 9 bases of the junction unmatched. This CDR3 spans 18 amino acids. Written as DNA, the CDR3 is TGTGCCAGCAGCTCAGGGGCTAGCGGGAGGGCAGCCTACAATGAGCAGTTCTTC. This encodes CASSSGASGRAAYNEQFF.

The sample holds many counts of this clonotype. This chain links TRBV12-3 or TRBV12-4 with TRBJ2-3; maybe TRBD1 (6 bases). The CDR3 runs 14 residues. The ends were cut back, 1 base at V and 5 bases at J, with 10 bases in the middle. CDR3 sequence (DNA): TGTGCCAGCAGTTTAGGACAGGTCCAAGATACGCAGTATTTT. It encodes CASSLGQVQDTQYF.

This clonotype appeared many times. The chain links TRBV18 to TRBJ1-1; a weak D match, TRBD1 (6 bases). CDR3 length equals 13 residues. CDR1 and CDR2 from the germline V gene are KGHSH and LQKENI. The V end lost 8 bases, the J end lost 0 bases, and 10 bases lay between the germline ends. The CDR3 region is CASQDSMNTEAFF. The CDR3 DNA reads as TGTGCCAGCCAGGACAGCATGAACACTGAAGCTTTCTTT. Supplemented by reference TRBV18 and TRBJ1-1, the full variable domain reads NAGVMQNPRHLVRRRGQEARLRCSPMKGHSHVYWYRQLPEEGLKFMVYLQKENIIDESGMPKERFSAEFPKEGPSILRIQQVVRGDSAAYFCASQDSMNTEAFFGQGTRLTVV.

This clonotype has at least ten counts. V gene TRBV28 combines with J gene TRBJ2-5; TRBD2 matches at 7 bases. V was clipped by 5 bases and J by 2 bases; unmatched bases: 8. CDR1 is MDHEN and CDR2 is SYDVKM in the germline V gene. The CDR3 has 15 residues. The CDR3 loop reads CASSLGTTAQETQYF. The DNA of the CDR3 is TGTGCCAGCAGTCTCGGGACTACAGCACAAGAGACCCAGTACTTC.

This clonotype was seen ten or more times. The V gene is TRBV12-3 or TRBV12-4, the J gene TRBJ2-7; D is uncertain. The V and J ends lost 3 bases and 2 bases respectively, with 11 bases between them. This CDR3 is 14 amino acids long. This CDR3 is CASSFRESTYEQYF. In nucleotides, the CDR3 is TGTGCCAGCAGTTTCCGAGAGTCAACCTACGAGCAGTACTTC.

The rearrangement links TRBV5-5 to TRBJ1-4; possible D gene TRBD1, 5 bases. The CDR3 is made up of 13 amino acids. Germline values: CDR1 SGHKS, CDR2 YYEKEE (reference sequence). V dropped 1 base and J dropped 8 bases, with 9 bases sitting between them. The DNA for the CDR3 is TGTGCCAGCAGCTTGACAGGAACCGAAAAACTGTTTTTT. Translation: CASSLTGTEKLFF. The variable domain in full, completed from reference TRBV5-5 and TRBJ1-4, reads DAGVTQSPTHLIKTRGQQVTLRCSPISGHKSVSWYQQVLGQGPQFIFQYYEKEERGRGNFPDRFSARQFPNYSSELNVNALLLGDSALYLCASSLTGTEKLFFGSGTQLSVL.

In this sample, this clonotype turned up many times. The chain combines TRBV7-3 with TRBJ1-1; tentatively, D is TRBD1 (5 bases). Germline loops: CDR1 SGHTA, CDR2 FQGTGA. V was clipped by 5 bases and J by 1 base, with 8 bases between them. The CDR3 totals 13 residues. The DNA of the CDR3 is TGTGCCAGCAGCACCCAGGGGAACACTGAAGCTTTCTTT. Its translation is CASSTQGNTEAFF. Based on the CDR3 plus reference TRBV7-3 and TRBJ1-1, the full variable domain is GAGVSQTPSNKVTEKGKYVELRCDPISGHTALYWYRQSLGQGPEFLIYFQGTGAADDSGLPNDRFFAVRPEGSVSTLKIQRTERGDSAVYLCASSTQGNTEAFFGQGTRLTVV.

This clonotype turned up a few times. The rearrangement uses TRBV28 and TRBJ2-1; 8 bases align to TRBD1. V dropped 5 bases and J dropped 15; count of bases not matched to a gene: 12. There are 13 residues in the CDR3. Germline V lookup: CDR1 MDHEN, CDR2 SYDVKM. CDR3 sequence: CASSPQTGVNVFF. The DNA for the CDR3 is TGTGCCAGCAGTCCCCAGACAGGGGTGAACGTGTTCTTC.

This clonotype has at least ten counts. V and J are TRBV20-1 and TRBJ2-3, with TRBD2 as a possible D gene (6 bases). Germline V CDR1 and CDR2: DFQATT, SNEGSKA (reference sequence). The V gene lost 3 bases and the J gene lost 2 bases, with 18 bases spanning the gap. This CDR3 has 16 amino acids. CDR3 nucleotides: TGCAGTGCTAGCCCCCTCTTAGCGGCAGCCACAGATACGCAGTATTTT. Protein sequence: CSASPLLAAATDTQYF.

This clonotype was observed a few times. The rearrangement links TRBV13 to TRBJ2-5; D call uncertain. The V end was cut by 5 bases, the J end by 1 base, with 14 bases between. The CDR3 length is 15 residues. CDR1 is PRHDT and CDR2 is FYEKMQ in the germline V gene (reference sequence). In DNA, the CDR3 is TGTGCCAGCAGCCCCAACCCAGGAGCCCAAGAGACCCAGTACTTC. Encoded protein: CASSPNPGAQETQYF.

The chain has TRBV7-2 and TRBJ2-1, with D uncertain. Germline loops: CDR1 SGHTA, CDR2 FQGNSA. Trimming pared 0 bases from V and 0 bases from J, leaving 6 bases between. The CDR3 runs to 15 residues. The CDR3 protein is CASSLAVSSYNEQFF. The CDR3 DNA reads as TGTGCCAGCAGCTTAGCGGTCAGCTCCTACAATGAGCAGTTCTTC.

V gene TRBV13 combines with J gene TRBJ2-3; 7 nucleotides line up with TRBD1. J lost 0 bases, V lost 5 bases, and 5 bases had no gene match. The CDR3 contains 15 residues. Germline V gene data show CDR1 as PRHDT and CDR2 as FYEKMQ (reference sequence). CDR3 in amino acids: CASSGTESSTDTQYF. As DNA, the CDR3 is TGTGCCAGCAGCGGGACAGAGTCTAGCACAGATACGCAGTATTTT.

The chain couples TRBV9 to TRBJ1-1, with 7 bases fitting TRBD1. Per germline, CDR1 SGDLS and CDR2 YYNGEE. The CDR3 is made up of 15 amino acids. Trimming removed 4 bases from V and 0 bases from J; junction bases left unmatched: 6. The CDR3: CASSPGGAMNTEAFF. CDR3 nucleotide sequence: TGTGCCAGCAGCCCAGGGGGAGCCATGAACACTGAAGCTTTCTTT.

The chain recombines TRBV3-1 with TRBJ2-7; D remains unclear. V lost 4 bases and J 2 bases, leaving 3 bases between the germline ends. CDR3 length: 11 residues. The germline CDR1 and CDR2 sequences are LGHDT and YNNKEL (reference sequence). For the CDR3, the DNA is TGTGCCAGCAGCCTTACCTACGAGCAGTACTTC. Translation: CASSLTYEQYF.

This clonotype was seen many times. The chain couples TRBV21-1 to TRBJ1-5. TRBV21-1 is given as a pseudogene. The CDR3 contains 18 residues. CDR3 DNA sequence: TGTGCCAGCAGCAAAGTCCGGATACTTGGACCATGCAATCAGCCCCAGCATTTT. Its protein product is CASSKVRILGPCNQPQHF.

This clonotype was recorded at least ten times. The V gene is TRBV6-1, the J gene TRBJ1-3; D not resolved. V gave up 6 bases and J gave up 0 bases, with 12 bases separating them. This CDR3 spans 15 amino acids. CDR1 is MNHNS and CDR2 is SASEGT in the germline V gene. The CDR3 DNA is TGTGCCAGCAGCCCCGGACTTTTCTCTGGAAACACCATATATTTT. This codes for CASSPGLFSGNTIYF.

V and J are TRBV7-9 and TRBJ2-7; TRBD1 might be the D (5 bases). The V end was cut by 3 bases, the J end by 6 bases, with 15 bases between. This CDR3 spans 14 amino acids. The germline V gene encodes CDR1 SEHNR and CDR2 FQNEAQ (reference sequence). CDR3 bases: TGTGCCAGCAGCTTCATGGCAGGGTGGAGCGAGCAGTACTTC. This encodes CASSFMAGWSEQYF. The whole variable domain, remainder taken from reference TRBV7-9 and TRBJ2-7, is DTGVSQNPRHKITKRGQNVTFRCDPISEHNRLYWYRQTLGQGPEFLTYFQNEAQLEKSRLLSDRFSAERPKGSFSTLEIQRTEQGDSAMYLCASSFMAGWSEQYFGPGTRLTVT.

The rearrangement joins TRBV12-3 or TRBV12-4 to TRBJ2-3; 9 bases are shared with TRBD1. Losses at the gene ends were 5 bases for V and 0 bases for J; bases not matched to a gene: 3. The length of the CDR3 is 15 residues. CDR3 in DNA: TGTGCCAGCAGTGATGGACAGGGGAGCACAGATACGCAGTATTTT. Translation gives CASSDGQGSTDTQYF.

In this sample, this clonotype turned up many times. The genes are TRBV9 and TRBJ1-5, with D uncertain. The CDR3 extends over 14 amino acids. Trimming removed 2 bases at V and 6 bases at J, with 12 bases between. The germline gives CDR1 SGDLS, CDR2 YYNGEE. This CDR3 reads CASSVGMGSQPQHF. In DNA, the CDR3 is TGTGCCAGCAGCGTGGGGATGGGGAGTCAGCCCCAGCATTTT.